This T cell receptor (beta chain) derives from a study of T cell responses to AZD1222 COVID-19 vaccine. Whole-study findings and limits: Spike was spanned by vaccine-associated CD4 TCRs, which were dominant at 160-218 and 743-854. Spike-specific TCR repertoires showed rising breadth and depth after two AZD1222 doses. All repertoire sampling was performed exclusively after the peak T cell response. There were mostly white British donors and more females than males, and clonal diversity was possibly underestimated.

About this clone: Its antigen is currently unknown.

Using immunoSEQ multiplex PCR, the repertoire was profiled, and TCRdb retains in-frame clones only, with some absent. Of 95,000 to 150,000 clones listed, about 90% were seen once; the top ten hold almost 5.5%. Germline loops: CDR1 SGHAT, CDR2 FQNNGV. V dropped 5 bases and J dropped 3 bases, with 21 bases sitting between them. The CDR3 is 17 residues long. The sample consisted of peripheral blood, taken on day 0 of AZD1222 vaccination. The V gene is TRBV11-2, the J gene TRBJ2-3; TRBD1 or TRBD2 may be the D gene (5 bases each). This sequence was found in an adult in good health. The CDR3 DNA follows: TGTGCCAGCAGCCTCATGGTATTGGGGGAGCTGACAGATACGCAGTATTTT. This codes for CASSLMVLGELTDTQYF.